A single sample is the source of the 26 T cell receptor beta chains below, sequenced in a study of blood T cell repertoires in COVID-19. This table comes from immunoSEQ multiplex PCR, and its TCRdb copy is limited to in-frame clones, with some not included. In the table there are about 170,000 clones, roughly 86% of which are singletons. Sequencing was performed on peripheral blood. The source is an elderly woman with COVID-19, enrolled during active disease.

The chain combines TRBV18 with TRBJ2-7; 10 bases fit TRBD1. Germline V gives CDR1 KGHSH, CDR2 LQKENI. V lost 5 bases, J lost 7 bases, and 5 bases stayed unmatched. This CDR3 contains 13 residues. CDR3 amino acids: CASSSDRGLEQYF. CDR3 coding DNA: TGTGCCAGCTCATCAGACAGGGGGCTGGAGCAGTACTTC.

The V gene is TRBV5-1, the J gene TRBJ1-3; 7 bases are a match to TRBD1. CDR1 and CDR2 from the germline V gene are SGHRS and YFSETQ. This CDR3 region has 14 residues. Germline trimming cut 4 bases from V and 6 bases from J; bases unmatched to any gene: 7. The CDR3 DNA reads TGCGCCAGCAGCATCCCCGGGACAGAAAACACCATATATTTT. It encodes CASSIPGTENTIYF.

The chain is built from TRBV4-2 and TRBJ1-5, with TRBD1 matching over 7 bases. With 4 bases clipped from V and 7 bases from J, the junction kept 7 bases outside the gene matches. CDR1 is LGHNA and CDR2 is YNFKEQ in the germline V gene. CDR3 length: 14 residues. This CDR3 is CASSLQGTGQPQHF. The CDR3 nucleotides read TGTGCCAGCAGCCTACAGGGGACCGGCCAGCCCCAGCATTTT.

J is TRBJ2-4 and V is TRBV7-2, with 8 bases that match TRBD2. The ends lost 1 base at V and 6 bases at J; junction bases unmatched: 8. The CDR3 contains 16 residues. Germline CDR1 and CDR2: SGHTA and FQGNSA. The CDR3 nucleotides read TGTGCCAGCAGCTTAGAAAGTGCGGGGGGTGTAAACATTCAGTACTTC. This gives the protein CASSLESAGGVNIQYF.

The chain uses TRBV10-1 and TRBJ1-2, with 9 bases aligning to TRBD1. Trimming at V came to 9 bases and at J to 7 bases, leaving 3 bases not matched to a gene. Germline loops: CDR1 WNHNN, CDR2 SYGVQD (reference sequence). The CDR3 is 11 residues long. The CDR3 spells CARDRGGGYTF. The CDR3 region has the DNA TGCGCCAGGGACAGGGGAGGTGGCTACACCTTC.

V is TRBV7-3 and J is TRBJ2-1; 14 bases are a match to TRBD2. Germline trimming cut 5 bases from V and 8 bases from J; bases unmatched to any gene: 5. The CDR3 is 15 amino acids. The germline V gene encodes CDR1 SGHTA and CDR2 FQGTGA. The CDR3 loop is CASSPGLAGVYEQFF. The DNA of the CDR3 is TGTGCCAGCAGCCCGGGACTAGCGGGAGTCTATGAGCAGTTCTTC.

This chain uses TRBV30 with TRBJ1-5, with D unclear. V lost 5 bases to trimming and J lost 6 bases, with 11 bases between them. The CDR3 sequence is 12 residues long. Germline assignment: CDR1 GTSNPN and CDR2 SVGIG (reference sequence). CDR3: CAWGSGFQPQHF. The CDR3 nucleotides are TGTGCCTGGGGGAGCGGTTTTCAGCCCCAGCATTTT.

The genes are TRBV5-5 and TRBJ2-7, with a weak D call TRBD2 (7 bases). Germline CDR1 reads SGHKS; CDR2 reads YYEKEE (reference sequence). Trimming left V 4 bases short and J 0 bases short, with 20 bases between. The CDR3 consists of 17 residues. CDR3 amino acids: CASSLTPGRGASYEQYF. The CDR3 DNA is TGTGCCAGCAGCCTGACTCCGGGACGGGGGGCCTCCTACGAGCAGTACTTC.

The chain has TRBV18 and TRBJ1-4, with D unclear. Germline V gene lookup returns CDR1 KGHSH and CDR2 LQKENI. The CDR3 totals 14 residues. Trimming removed 3 bases from V and 0 bases from J, with 5 bases in between. The CDR3 protein is CASSPGATNEKLFF. The CDR3 DNA reads as TGTGCCAGCTCACCGGGAGCAACTAATGAAAAACTGTTTTTT.

The V and J genes are TRBV4-1 and TRBJ2-1; TRBD2 matches at 8 bases. CDR3 length equals 16 residues. The germline V gene has CDR1 MGHRA and CDR2 YSYEKL. The V and J ends lost 1 base and 7 bases, in that order; junction bases with no gene match: 9. The CDR3 nucleotides are TGCGCCAGCAGCCAAGTAGCTCAGCGGGAGAGGAATGAGCAGTTCTTC. Protein product: CASSQVAQRERNEQFF.

The V call is TRBV29-1, the J call TRBJ2-5, with a possible D match to TRBD2 (7 bases). The germline CDR1 and CDR2 sequences are SQVTM and ANQGSEA. V was clipped by 3 bases and J by 4 bases, with 9 bases between them. The CDR3 has 12 amino acids. Here the CDR3 reads CSVDGGAETQYF. DNA for the CDR3: TGCAGCGTTGATGGGGGGGCAGAGACCCAGTACTTC.

The rearrangement joins TRBV7-9 to TRBJ2-1, with 9 bases lining up with TRBD2. The CDR3 consists of 16 residues. Germline CDR1 and CDR2: SEHNR and FQNEAQ (reference sequence). V lost 0 bases, J lost 4 bases, and 4 bases stayed unmatched. CDR3 protein: CASSLAGSGSYNEQFF. For the CDR3, the DNA is TGTGCCAGCAGCTTAGCGGGTAGCGGGAGTTACAATGAGCAGTTCTTC.

The rearrangement links TRBV12-3 or TRBV12-4 to TRBJ1-4; D is unresolved. Deletions cut 5 bases from V and 7 bases from J, with 11 bases between. The CDR3 spans 13 residues. CDR3 nucleotides: TGTGCCAGCAGTATATTATCGGGTGAAAAACTGTTTTTT. Translation gives CASSILSGEKLFF.

V is TRBV19 and J is TRBJ1-5; D is perhaps TRBD1 (6 bases). The V gene's germline CDR1 is LNHDA and CDR2 SQIVND (reference sequence). Trimming cost V 11 bases and J 6 bases, with 14 bases left between them. This CDR3 has 12 amino acids. The CDR3 nucleotides are TGTGCCGGTGGACAGTGGGGTCAGCCCCAGCATTTT. Amino acid sequence: CAGGQWGQPQHF. Together with reference TRBV19 and TRBJ1-5, the CDR3 gives the full variable domain: DGGITQSPKYLFRKEGQNVTLSCEQNLNHDAMYWYRQDPGQGLRLIYYSQIVNDFQKGDIAEGYSVSREKKESFPLTVTSAQKNPTAFYLCAGGQWGQPQHFGDGTRLSIL.

The chain uses TRBV5-1 and TRBJ2-7; D perhaps matches TRBD1 (5 bases). The CDR3 consists of 14 residues. Trimming left V 2 bases short and J 4 bases short, with 13 bases between. Germline loops: CDR1 SGHRS, CDR2 YFSETQ. CDR3 coding DNA: TGCGCCAGCAGCTTAGGCCAGGGTGGATACGAGCAGTACTTC. It translates to CASSLGQGGYEQYF.

The rearrangement links TRBV7-2 to TRBJ2-1; TRBD2 is a possible D gene (5 bases). The germline CDR1 and CDR2 sequences are SGHTA and FQGNSA. V was cut by 2 bases and J by 7 bases, with 9 bases left in between. CDR3 length: 13 residues. The CDR3 here is CASSLLAGNEQFF. CDR3 nucleotides: TGTGCCAGCAGCTTACTAGCCGGGAATGAGCAGTTCTTC.

The gene calls are TRBV6-5 and TRBJ2-5; the D gene is possibly TRBD2 (6 bases). The V gene's germline CDR1 is MNHEY and CDR2 SVGAGI. V was shortened by 5 bases and J by 8 bases, with 15 bases between the two germline ends. The CDR3 is 13 amino acids. The CDR3 spells CASSRSGGATQYF. In nucleotides, the CDR3 is TGTGCCAGCAGTCGCTCCGGCGGGGCTACCCAGTACTTC.

CDR3 protein: CASSSIRRDRRNYEQYF. The CDR3 DNA is TGTGCCAGCAGCTCCATCCGTAGGGACAGACGAAACTACGAGCAGTACTTC. The genes are TRBV11-2 and TRBJ2-7; 7 bases align to TRBD1. The trim removed 4 bases at V and 3 bases at J, leaving 15 bases unmatched. The CDR3 length is 17 residues. Germline loops: CDR1 SGHAT, CDR2 FQNNGV.

This clone turned up a few times. The chain joins TRBV5-4 to TRBJ2-2; D might be TRBD2 (6 bases). The CDR3 consists of 17 residues. Trimming removed 4 bases at V and 1 base at J, with 17 bases between. Germline V gives CDR1 SGHNT, CDR2 YYREEE (reference sequence). CDR3 in amino acids: CASSTAAGPWNTGELFF. The CDR3 bases are TGTGCCAGCAGCACTGCCGCGGGGCCATGGAACACCGGGGAGCTGTTTTTT.

The genes are TRBV27 and TRBJ2-3; tentatively, D is TRBD1 (5 bases). Germline lookup yields CDR1 MNHEY and CDR2 SMNVEV (reference sequence). V was cut by 0 bases and J by 5 bases, with 9 bases left in between. The CDR3 contains 14 residues. CDR3 amino acids: CASSLSRVEDTQYF. The CDR3 nucleotides read TGTGCCAGCAGTTTATCCAGGGTCGAAGATACGCAGTATTTT.

CDR3 region: CATSDVTGGGYGYTF. The CDR3 DNA reads TGTGCCACCAGTGACGTGACAGGGGGCGGCTATGGCTACACCTTC. The chain joins TRBV24-1 to TRBJ1-2; 10 bases align to TRBD1. This CDR3 region has 15 residues. Looked up from germline, CDR1 is KGHDR and CDR2 is SFDVKD. With 4 bases clipped from V and 4 bases from J, the junction kept 5 bases outside the gene matches.

The chain couples TRBV5-4 to TRBJ2-1, with TRBD1 matching 8 bases. V trimming: 7 bases; J trimming: 8 bases; junction bases outside the gene matches: 17. Germline loops: CDR1 SGHNT, CDR2 YYREEE (reference sequence). CDR3 length: 16 residues. CDR3 bases: TGTGCCAGCTACCCCCCCGGTGGCAGGGGGCAGGATGAGCAGTTCTTC. This codes for CASYPPGGRGQDEQFF.

The rearrangement joins TRBV12-1 to TRBJ2-7; the table assigns TRBD2, which was not confirmed against the DNA. TRBV12-1 is reported as a pseudogene. The CDR3 is made up of 17 amino acids. CDR3 in DNA: TGTGCCAGCAGCCCCCGGGGACTAGCGGGGGGCCAATACGAGCAGTACTTC. This translates into CASSPRGLAGGQYEQYF.

The rearrangement uses TRBV7-9 and TRBJ2-7; TRBD2 matches 12 bases. V trimming: 1 base; J trimming: 4 bases; junction bases outside the gene matches: 8. The germline V gene has CDR1 SEHNR and CDR2 FQNEAQ (reference sequence). CDR3 length: 17 amino acids. CDR3 sequence reads: CASSLGSSGRVWYEQYF. In DNA, the CDR3 is TGTGCCAGCAGCTTAGGTTCTAGCGGGAGGGTATGGTACGAGCAGTACTTC.

V and J are TRBV5-1 and TRBJ1-1, with D hard to call. This CDR3 comprises 14 residues. Between the trimmed V and J ends, which lost 4 bases and 0 bases, there was a span of 10 bases. Germline V gene data show CDR1 as SGHRS and CDR2 as YFSETQ. The CDR3 DNA reads TGCGCCAGCAGCAAACAAATTATGAACACTGAAGCTTTCTTT. Protein sequence: CASSKQIMNTEAFF.

The chain has TRBV2 and TRBJ2-1; D call uncertain. Per germline, CDR1 SNHLY and CDR2 FYNNEI. V was trimmed by 5 bases and J by 6 bases, leaving 5 bases between them. The CDR3 is 11 amino acids. The CDR3 DNA is TGTGCCAGCAGTCCGGTCAATGAGCAGTTCTTC. Amino acids: CASSPVNEQFF. The full variable domain, with the rest looked up from reference TRBV2 and TRBJ2-1, is EPEVTQTPSHQVTQMGQEVILRCVPISNHLYFYWYRQILGQKVEFLVSFYNNEISEKSEIFDDQFSVERPDGSNFTLKIRSTKLEDSAMYFCASSPVNEQFFGPGTRLTVL.